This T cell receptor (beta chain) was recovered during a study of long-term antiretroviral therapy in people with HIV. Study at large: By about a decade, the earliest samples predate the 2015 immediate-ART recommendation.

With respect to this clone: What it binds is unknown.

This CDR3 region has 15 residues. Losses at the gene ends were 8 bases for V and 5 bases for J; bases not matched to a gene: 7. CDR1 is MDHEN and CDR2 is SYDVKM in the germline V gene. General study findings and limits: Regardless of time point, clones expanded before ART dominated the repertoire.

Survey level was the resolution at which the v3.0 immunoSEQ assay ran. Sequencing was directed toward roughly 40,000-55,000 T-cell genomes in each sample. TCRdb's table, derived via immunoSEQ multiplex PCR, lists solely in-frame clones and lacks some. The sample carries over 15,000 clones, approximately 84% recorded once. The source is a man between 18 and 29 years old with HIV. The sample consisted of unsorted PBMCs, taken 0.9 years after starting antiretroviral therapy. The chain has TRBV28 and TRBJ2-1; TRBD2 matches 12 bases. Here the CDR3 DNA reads TGTGCCAGCCGCTCACTAGCGGGGGGCAACAATGAGCAGTTCTTC. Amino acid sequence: CASRSLAGGNNEQFF.